This paragraph covers one T cell receptor beta chain sequence. Per germline, CDR1 WSHSY and CDR2 SAAADI. This CDR3 region has 12 residues. Between the trimmed V and J ends, which lost 8 bases and 7 bases, there was a span of 14 bases. The source of the sample is a study of cytomegalovirus exposure and HLA in healthy donors. The PCR ran on 60 Vbeta and 13 Jbeta primers. Profiling relied on immunoSEQ multiplex PCR, and the TCRdb table lists in-frame clones only, not all of them. The table lists some 200,000 clones, around 80% of them singletons. The clonotype originates from a woman aged 25-40 years in good health and CMV-seronegative. Sample: PBMCs. V gene TRBV10-2 combines with J gene TRBJ2-5; possible D gene TRBD2, 7 bases. Here the CDR3 reads CASDPGEGTQYF. The CDR3 DNA is TGCGCCAGCGATCCAGGGGAGGGGACCCAGTACTTC.